One and the same sample provided the 9 T cell receptor beta chains below, sequenced in a study of control samples from healthy donors and cancer patients. Produced via immunoSEQ multiplex PCR; TCRdb's table is partial and in-frame only. The table lists some 51,000 clones, about 96% of them singletons. Input material: blood. The receptors originated from a woman aged 18-29 years in good health.

This clone was counted a single time. The rearrangement uses TRBV27 and TRBJ1-6; the match to TRBD1 covers 9 bases. The V gene end was trimmed by 4 bases and the J gene end by 2 bases; junction bases not matched to a gene: 12. Germline CDR1 reads MNHEY; CDR2 reads SMNVEV (reference sequence). The CDR3 has 19 residues. The DNA of the CDR3 is TGTGCCAGCAGTTCGACCGCGGACAGGGGTGGCACCTATAATTCACCCCTCCACTTT. This translates into CASSSTADRGGTYNSPLHF.

The V and J genes are TRBV10-3 and TRBJ2-1, with a tentative D call TRBD2 (5 bases). Trimming removed 3 bases at V and 0 bases at J, with 9 bases between. From germline, CDR1 is ENHRY and CDR2 SYGVKD. The CDR3 length is 15 residues. The CDR3 spells CAISESGGSYNEQFF. In DNA form, the CDR3 reads TGTGCCATCAGTGAATCCGGAGGCTCCTACAATGAGCAGTTCTTC.

J is TRBJ1-2 and V is TRBV24-1; no clear D gene. Germline V gene sequence: CDR1 KGHDR, CDR2 SFDVKD. The CDR3 consists of 14 residues. Trimming removed 2 bases from V and 4 bases from J, with 10 bases in between. The CDR3 DNA reads TGTGCCACCAGTGATTCCAGAGGAGGCTATGGCTACACCTTC. Translating gives CATSDSRGGYGYTF.

The chain recombines TRBV6-5 with TRBJ1-6, with D perhaps matching TRBD1 (5 bases). In germline, CDR1 is MNHEY, CDR2 SVGAGI. The CDR3 extends over 15 amino acids. V gave up 7 bases and J gave up 7 bases, with 17 bases separating them. DNA of the CDR3: TGTGCCAGCACCTTCTCGGGGCCAGCCAATTCACCCCTCCACTTT. This gives the protein CASTFSGPANSPLHF.

The rearrangement links TRBV10-1 to TRBJ2-3, with 10 bases aligning to TRBD2. The CDR3 totals 16 residues. Germline V gene data show CDR1 as WNHNN and CDR2 as SYGVQD (reference sequence). With 4 bases clipped from V and 4 bases from J, the junction kept 8 bases outside the gene matches. The CDR3 region has the DNA TGCGCCAGCAGTGTTTTAGCGGGGGGCCCAGCAGATACGCAGTATTTT. Protein: CASSVLAGGPADTQYF.

This rearrangement joins TRBV6-1 to TRBJ1-4; the match to TRBD1 covers 7 bases. CDR3 length: 17 residues. Germline V gene data show CDR1 as MNHNS and CDR2 as SASEGT. The V gene end was trimmed by 1 base and the J gene end by 7 bases; junction bases not matched to a gene: 12. CDR3: CASSEGQGAGKSEKLFF. CDR3 coding DNA: TGTGCCAGCAGTGAAGGACAGGGCGCCGGAAAGAGTGAAAAACTGTTTTTT.

In this sample, this clone is medium-sized. The chain links TRBV6-4 to TRBJ2-3, with 10 bases fitting TRBD2. The CDR3 has 15 residues. CDR1 is MRHNA, CDR2 SNTAGT, per germline. The trim removed 3 bases at V and 0 bases at J, leaving 0 bases unmatched. CDR3: CASSEAGGSTDTQYF. CDR3 DNA: TGTGCCAGCAGTGAAGCGGGGGGGAGCACAGATACGCAGTATTTT.

This clone has a single count. The rearrangement joins TRBV6-4 to TRBJ2-3, with D possibly being TRBD1 (6 bases). The CDR3 runs to 14 residues. V gave up 3 bases and J gave up 6 bases, with 13 bases separating them. Germline assignment: CDR1 MRHNA and CDR2 SNTAGT. CDR3 coding DNA: TGTGCCAGCAGTGAAACAGGGCCGCCCGATACGCAGTATTTT. Amino acids: CASSETGPPDTQYF.

V and J are TRBV2 and TRBJ1-3; maybe TRBD1 (5 bases). Between the trimmed V and J ends, which lost 2 bases and 4 bases, there was a span of 21 bases. Germline V gene lookup returns CDR1 SNHLY and CDR2 FYNNEI. CDR3 length: 18 residues. The CDR3 DNA sequence: TGTGCCAGCAGTGAATTCCCCCAAGCAGGGCAAGGCGGAAACACCATATATTTT. Translation: CASSEFPQAGQGGNTIYF.